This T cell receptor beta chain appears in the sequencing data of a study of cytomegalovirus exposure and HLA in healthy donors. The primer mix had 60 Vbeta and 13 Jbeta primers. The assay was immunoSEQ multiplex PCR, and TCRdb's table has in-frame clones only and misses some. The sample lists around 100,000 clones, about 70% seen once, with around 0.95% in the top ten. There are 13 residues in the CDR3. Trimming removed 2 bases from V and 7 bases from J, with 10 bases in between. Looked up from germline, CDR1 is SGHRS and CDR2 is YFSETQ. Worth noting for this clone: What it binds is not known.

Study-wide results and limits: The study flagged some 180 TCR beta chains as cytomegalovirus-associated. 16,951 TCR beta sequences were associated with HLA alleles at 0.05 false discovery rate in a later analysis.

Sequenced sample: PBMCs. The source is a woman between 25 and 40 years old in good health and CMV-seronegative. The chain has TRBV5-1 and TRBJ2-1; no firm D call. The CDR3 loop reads CASSFNRRNEQFF. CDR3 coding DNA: TGCGCCAGCAGCTTTAACCGCAGAAATGAGCAGTTCTTC.